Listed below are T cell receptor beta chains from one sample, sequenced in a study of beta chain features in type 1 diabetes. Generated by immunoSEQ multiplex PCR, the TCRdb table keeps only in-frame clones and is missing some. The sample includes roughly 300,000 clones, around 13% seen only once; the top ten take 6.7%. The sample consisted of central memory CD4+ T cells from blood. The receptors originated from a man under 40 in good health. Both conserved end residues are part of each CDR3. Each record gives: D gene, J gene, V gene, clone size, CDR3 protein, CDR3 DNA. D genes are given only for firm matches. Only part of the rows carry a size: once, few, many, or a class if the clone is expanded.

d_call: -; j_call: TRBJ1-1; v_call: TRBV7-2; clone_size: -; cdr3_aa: CASSLVNEAFF; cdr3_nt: TGTGCCAGCAGCTTAGTTAATGAAGCTTTCTTT
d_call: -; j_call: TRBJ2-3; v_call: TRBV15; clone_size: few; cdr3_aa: CATSRDRAADTQYF; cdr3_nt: TGTGCCACCAGCAGAGATCGGGCCGCAGATACGCAGTATTTT
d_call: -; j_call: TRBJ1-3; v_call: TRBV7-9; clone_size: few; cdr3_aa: CASSQDDRRENTIYF; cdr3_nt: TGTGCCAGCAGCCAAGATGATCGCAGGGAAAACACCATATATTTT
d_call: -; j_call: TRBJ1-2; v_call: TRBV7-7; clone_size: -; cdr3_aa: CASSSASRATNYGYTF; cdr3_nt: TGTGCCAGCAGCTCTGCCTCCCGGGCCACTAACTATGGCTACACCTTC
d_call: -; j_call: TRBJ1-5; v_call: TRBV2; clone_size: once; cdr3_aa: CASSLRGNQPQHF; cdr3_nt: TGTGCCAGCAGTTTGCGGGGCAATCAGCCCCAGCATTTT
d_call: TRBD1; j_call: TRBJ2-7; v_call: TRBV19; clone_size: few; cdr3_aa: CATKTGDSYEQYF; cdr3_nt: TGTGCCACCAAGACAGGGGACTCCTACGAGCAGTACTTC
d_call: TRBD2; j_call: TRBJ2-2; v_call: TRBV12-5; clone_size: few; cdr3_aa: CASGFLASGGLTGELFF; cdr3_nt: TGTGCTAGTGGTTTTCTCGCCAGCGGGGGGCTGACCGGGGAGCTGTTTTTT
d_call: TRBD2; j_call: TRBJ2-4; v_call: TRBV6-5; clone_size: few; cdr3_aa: CASSTLAGGIIQYF; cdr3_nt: TGTGCCAGCAGTACTTTAGCGGGGGGGATCATTCAGTACTTC
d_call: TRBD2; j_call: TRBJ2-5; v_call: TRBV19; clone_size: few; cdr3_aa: CARSGSTETQYF; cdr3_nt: TGTGCCAGGAGCGGGAGTACAGAGACCCAGTACTTC
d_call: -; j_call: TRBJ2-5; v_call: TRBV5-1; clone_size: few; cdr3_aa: CASSLYPSLQETQYF; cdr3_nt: TGCGCCAGCAGCTTGTACCCTAGCCTCCAAGAGACCCAGTACTTC
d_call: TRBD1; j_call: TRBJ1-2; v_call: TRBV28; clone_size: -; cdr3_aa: CASSSSGTGYGYTF; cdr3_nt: TGTGCCAGCAGTTCTTCCGGGACAGGGTATGGCTACACCTTC
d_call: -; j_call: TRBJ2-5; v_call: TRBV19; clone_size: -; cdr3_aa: CASSAGFQETQYF; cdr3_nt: TGTGCCAGTAGTGCCGGATTCCAAGAGACCCAGTACTTC
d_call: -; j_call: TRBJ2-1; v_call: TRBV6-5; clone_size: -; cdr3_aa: CASMESGKGYEQFF; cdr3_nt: TGTGCCAGCATGGAAAGCGGTAAAGGGTATGAGCAGTTCTTC
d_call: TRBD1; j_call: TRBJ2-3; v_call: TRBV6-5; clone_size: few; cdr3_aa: CASSYARGLDTQYF; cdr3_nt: TGTGCCAGCAGTTACGCCAGGGGGCTGGATACGCAGTATTTT
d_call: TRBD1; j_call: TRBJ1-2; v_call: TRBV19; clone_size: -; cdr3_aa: CASSPGQGRSGYTF; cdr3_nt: TGTGCCAGTAGTCCCGGACAGGGGAGATCTGGCTACACCTTC
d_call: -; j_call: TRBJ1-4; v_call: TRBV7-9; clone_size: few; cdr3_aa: CASSLGGIRGEKLFF; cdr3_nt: TGTGCCAGCAGCTTAGGCGGGATAAGGGGTGAAAAACTGTTTTTT
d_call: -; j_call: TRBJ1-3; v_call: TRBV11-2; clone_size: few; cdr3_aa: CASSIDSSGNTIYF; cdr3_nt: TGTGCCAGCAGCATAGACAGTTCTGGAAACACCATATATTTT
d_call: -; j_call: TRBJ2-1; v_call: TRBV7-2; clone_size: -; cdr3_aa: CASTQYNEQFF; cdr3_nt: TGTGCCAGCACCCAATACAATGAGCAGTTCTTC
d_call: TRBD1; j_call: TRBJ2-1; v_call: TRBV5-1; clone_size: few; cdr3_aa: CASSRGTGGLGGRSLDNEQFF; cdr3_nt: TGCGCCAGCAGCCGAGGGACAGGGGGATTGGGCGGGAGGAGTCTCGACAATGAGCAGTTCTTC
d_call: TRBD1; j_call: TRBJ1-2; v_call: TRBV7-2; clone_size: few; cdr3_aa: CASSSMPTGPYGYTF; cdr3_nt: TGTGCCAGCAGCTCAATGCCGACAGGGCCCTATGGCTACACCTTC
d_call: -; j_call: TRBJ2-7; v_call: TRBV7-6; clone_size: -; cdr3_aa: CASSSKKYEQYF; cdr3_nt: TGTGCCAGCAGCTCCAAAAAATACGAGCAGTACTTC
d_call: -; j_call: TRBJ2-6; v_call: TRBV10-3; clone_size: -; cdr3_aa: CAISESGPSGANVLTF; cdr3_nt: TGTGCCATCAGTGAGTCAGGGCCCTCTGGGGCCAACGTCCTGACTTTC
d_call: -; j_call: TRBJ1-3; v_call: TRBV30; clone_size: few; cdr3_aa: CAWMWALGNTIYF; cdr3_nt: TGTGCCTGGATGTGGGCGCTTGGAAACACCATATATTTT
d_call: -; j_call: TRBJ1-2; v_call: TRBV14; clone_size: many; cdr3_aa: CASSQQRGFYGYTF; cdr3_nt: TGTGCCAGCAGCCAACAGAGGGGATTCTATGGCTACACCTTC
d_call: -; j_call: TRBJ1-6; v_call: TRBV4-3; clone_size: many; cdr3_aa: CASSQDRGLGSYNSPLHF; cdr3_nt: TGCGCCAGCAGCCAAGATCGCGGGCTTGGGTCCTATAATTCACCCCTCCACTTT
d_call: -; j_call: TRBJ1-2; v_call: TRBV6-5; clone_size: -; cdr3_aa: CASTLNANYGYTF; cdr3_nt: TGTGCCAGCACCCTCAACGCTAACTATGGCTACACCTTC
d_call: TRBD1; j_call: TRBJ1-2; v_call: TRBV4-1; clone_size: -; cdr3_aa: CASSPGTGGNYGYTF; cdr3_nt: TGCGCCAGCAGCCCTGGGACAGGGGGGAACTATGGCTACACCTTC
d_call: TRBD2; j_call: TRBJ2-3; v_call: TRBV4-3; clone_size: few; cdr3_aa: CASSLTGGATDTQYF; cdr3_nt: TGCGCCAGCAGCCTGACCGGGGGGGCAACAGATACGCAGTATTTT
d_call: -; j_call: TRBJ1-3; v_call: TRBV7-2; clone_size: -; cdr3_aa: CASSEGNTIYF; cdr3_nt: TGTGCCAGCAGTGAAGGAAACACCATATATTTT
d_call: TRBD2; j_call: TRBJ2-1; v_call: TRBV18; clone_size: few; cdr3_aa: CASSPQRGGMDEQFF; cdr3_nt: TGTGCCAGCTCACCTCAGCGGGGGGGTATGGATGAGCAGTTCTTC
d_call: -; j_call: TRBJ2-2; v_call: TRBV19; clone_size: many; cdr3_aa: CASSSQGSGELFF; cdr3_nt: TGTGCCAGTAGTAGTCAAGGATCCGGGGAGCTGTTTTTT
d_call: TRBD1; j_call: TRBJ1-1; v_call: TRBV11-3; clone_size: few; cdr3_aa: CASSWGQGRSDTEAFF; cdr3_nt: TGTGCCAGCAGCTGGGGACAGGGAAGGTCGGACACTGAAGCTTTCTTT
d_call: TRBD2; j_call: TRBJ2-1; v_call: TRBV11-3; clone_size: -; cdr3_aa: CASSLGGSRGVNEQFF; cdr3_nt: TGTGCCAGCAGCTTAGGAGGTTCGCGGGGGGTCAATGAGCAGTTCTTC
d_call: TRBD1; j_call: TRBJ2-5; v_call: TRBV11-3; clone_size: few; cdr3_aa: CASSLSTGGETQYF; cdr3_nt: TGTGCCAGCAGCCTCTCGACAGGGGGAGAGACCCAGTACTTC
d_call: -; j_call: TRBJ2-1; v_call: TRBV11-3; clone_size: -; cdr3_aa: CASSSNPSSYNEQFF; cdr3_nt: TGTGCCAGCAGCTCTAATCCGAGCTCCTACAATGAGCAGTTCTTC
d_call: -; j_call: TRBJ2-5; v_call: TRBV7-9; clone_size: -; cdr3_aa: CASISGVIGETQYF; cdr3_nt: TGTGCCAGCATATCCGGGGTTATTGGGGAGACCCAGTACTTC
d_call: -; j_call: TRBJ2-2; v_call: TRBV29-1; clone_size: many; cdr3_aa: CSVGARRNTGELFF; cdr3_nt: TGCAGCGTTGGAGCCAGGAGAAACACCGGGGAGCTGTTTTTT
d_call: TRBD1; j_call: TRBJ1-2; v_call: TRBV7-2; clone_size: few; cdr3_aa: CASSLGQGRGYGYTF; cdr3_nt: TGTGCCAGCAGCCTCGGACAGGGGCGAGGCTATGGCTACACCTTC
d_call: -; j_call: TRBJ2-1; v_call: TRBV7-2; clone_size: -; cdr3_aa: CASSLSGTYNEQFF; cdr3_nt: TGTGCCAGCAGCTTAAGCGGAACCTACAATGAGCAGTTCTTC
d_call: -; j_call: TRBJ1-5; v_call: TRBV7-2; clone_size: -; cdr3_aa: CASRLGQSNQPQHF; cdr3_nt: TGTGCCAGCAGGTTAGGACAGAGCAATCAGCCCCAGCATTTT
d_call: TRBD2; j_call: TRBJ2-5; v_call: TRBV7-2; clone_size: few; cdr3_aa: CASSPGLAGGLQETQYF; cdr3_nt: TGTGCCAGCAGCCCGGGACTAGCGGGAGGGCTCCAAGAGACCCAGTACTTC
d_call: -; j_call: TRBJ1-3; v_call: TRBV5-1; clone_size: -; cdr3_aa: CASSPDLSSGNTIYF; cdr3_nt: TGCGCCAGCAGCCCGGACCTAAGCTCTGGAAACACCATATATTTT
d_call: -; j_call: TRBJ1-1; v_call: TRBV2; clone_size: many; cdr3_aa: CASSELENTEAFF; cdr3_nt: TGTGCCAGCAGTGAACTGGAGAACACTGAAGCTTTCTTT
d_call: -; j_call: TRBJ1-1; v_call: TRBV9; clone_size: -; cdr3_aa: CASSEQGAGTEAFF; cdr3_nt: TGTGCCAGCAGCGAACAGGGTGCGGGCACTGAAGCTTTCTTT
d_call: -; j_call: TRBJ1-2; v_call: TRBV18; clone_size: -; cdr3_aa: CASSGDGRLDGYTF; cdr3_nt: TGTGCCAGCTCAGGGGACGGCAGGCTCGATGGCTACACCTTC
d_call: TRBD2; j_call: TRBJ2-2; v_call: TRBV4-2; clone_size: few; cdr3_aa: CASSQGDYNTGELFF; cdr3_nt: TGTGCCAGCAGCCAAGGGGACTATAACACCGGGGAGCTGTTTTTT
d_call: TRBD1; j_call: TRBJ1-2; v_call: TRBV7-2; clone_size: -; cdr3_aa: CASSLQGAGNYGYTF; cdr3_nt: TGCGCCAGCAGCCTCCAGGGGGCCGGTAACTATGGCTACACCTTC
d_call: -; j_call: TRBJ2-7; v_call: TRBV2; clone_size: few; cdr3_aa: CASTDRLLVGGQYF; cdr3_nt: TGTGCCAGCACCGATAGACTACTCGTGGGGGGGCAGTACTTC
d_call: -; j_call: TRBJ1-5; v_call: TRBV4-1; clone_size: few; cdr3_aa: CASSPSIVEVGQPQHF; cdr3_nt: TGCGCCAGCAGCCCCTCAATCGTGGAGGTAGGTCAGCCCCAGCATTTT
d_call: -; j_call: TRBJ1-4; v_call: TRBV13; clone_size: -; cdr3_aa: CASSLGPGSAEKLFF; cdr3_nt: TGTGCCAGCAGCCTTGGGCCAGGGAGCGCGGAAAAACTGTTTTTT
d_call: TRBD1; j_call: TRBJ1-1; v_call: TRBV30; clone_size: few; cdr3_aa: CAWKRGPGTEAFF; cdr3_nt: TGTGCCTGGAAAAGGGGGCCCGGCACTGAAGCTTTCTTT
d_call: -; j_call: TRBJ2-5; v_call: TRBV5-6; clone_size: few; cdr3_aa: CASSPGTPGETQYF; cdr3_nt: TGTGCCAGCAGCCCCGGGACGCCCGGGGAGACCCAGTACTTC
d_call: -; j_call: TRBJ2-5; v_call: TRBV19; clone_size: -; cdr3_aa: CASGGTAQETQYF; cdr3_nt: TGTGCCAGTGGAGGGACAGCACAAGAGACCCAGTACTTC
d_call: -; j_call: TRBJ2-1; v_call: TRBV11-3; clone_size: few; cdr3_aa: CASSSSGEQFF; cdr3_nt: TGTGCCAGCAGCTCGTCCGGTGAGCAGTTCTTC